This TCR beta chain came from a study of lymphopenia after photon versus proton radiotherapy. Study findings and constraints: Larger post-nadir TCR diversity loss correlated inversely with survival in deceased patients. Survival link was tested only in deceased patients; proton benefit remains a possibility. Post-nadir diversity loss with photons came from oligoclonal expansion, particularly CD8+ Temra cells.

This clone was counted a single time. Its antigen is not known. Profiled with immunoSEQ multiplex PCR; TCRdb holds only in-frame clones, not every one. The sample consists of over 25,000 clones, 84% of them appearing once. The material sequenced was peripheral blood, taken from a patient treated with proton-based radiotherapy. The sequence was collected from a woman between 65 and 79 years old with pancreatic cancer.

CDR3 in DNA: TGTGCCAGCAGTTTTATACAGGGGCTGACTAGTGGCTACACCTTC. Translating gives CASSFIQGLTSGYTF. This chain links TRBV28 with TRBJ1-2; 7 bases are a match to TRBD1. The CDR3 has 15 residues. The ends lost 3 bases at V and 7 bases at J; junction bases unmatched: 11. Germline loops: CDR1 MDHEN, CDR2 SYDVKM.